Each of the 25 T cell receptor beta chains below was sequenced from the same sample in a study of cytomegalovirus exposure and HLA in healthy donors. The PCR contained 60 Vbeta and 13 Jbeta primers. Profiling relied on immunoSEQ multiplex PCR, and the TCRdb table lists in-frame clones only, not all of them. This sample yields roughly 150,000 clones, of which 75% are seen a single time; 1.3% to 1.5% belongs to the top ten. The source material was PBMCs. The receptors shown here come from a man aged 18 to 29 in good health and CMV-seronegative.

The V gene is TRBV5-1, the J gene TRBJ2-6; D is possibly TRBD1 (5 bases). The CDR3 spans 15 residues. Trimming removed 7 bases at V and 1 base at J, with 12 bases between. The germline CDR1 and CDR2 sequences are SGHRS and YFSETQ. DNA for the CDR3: TGCGCCAGCCACGATACAGGATCTGGGGCCAACGTCCTGACTTTC. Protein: CASHDTGSGANVLTF.

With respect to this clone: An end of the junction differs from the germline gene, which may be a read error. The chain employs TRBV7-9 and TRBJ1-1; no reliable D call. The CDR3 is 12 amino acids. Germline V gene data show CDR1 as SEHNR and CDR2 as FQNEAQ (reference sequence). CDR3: CSSSYRDTEAFF. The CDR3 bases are TGTTCCAGCAGCTACCGGGACACTGAAGCTTTCTTT. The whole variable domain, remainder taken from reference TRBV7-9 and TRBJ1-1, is DTGVSQNPRHKITKRGQNVTFRCDPISEHNRLYWYRQTLGQGPEFLTYFQNEAQLEKSRLLSDRFSAERPKGSFSTLEIQRTEQGDSAMYLCSSSYRDTEAFFGQGTRLTVV.

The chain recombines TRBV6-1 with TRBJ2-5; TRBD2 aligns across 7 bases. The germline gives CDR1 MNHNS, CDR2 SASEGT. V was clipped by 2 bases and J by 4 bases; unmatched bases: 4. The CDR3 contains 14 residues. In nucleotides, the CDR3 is TGTGCCAGCAGTGAATGGGGGGGGTCAGAGACCCAGTACTTC. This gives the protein CASSEWGGSETQYF.

The CDR3 DNA follows: TGTGCCAGCAGCGTTTCGGGAGGGCCGAGCTCCTACAATGAGCAGTTCTTC. Protein sequence: CASSVSGGPSSYNEQFF. This chain joins TRBV9 and TRBJ2-1, with 8 bases that match TRBD2. Germline CDR1 is SGDLS and CDR2 is YYNGEE. This CDR3 is built from 17 residues. After removal of 2 bases from V and 0 bases from J, the junction contained 7 bases not matched to a gene.

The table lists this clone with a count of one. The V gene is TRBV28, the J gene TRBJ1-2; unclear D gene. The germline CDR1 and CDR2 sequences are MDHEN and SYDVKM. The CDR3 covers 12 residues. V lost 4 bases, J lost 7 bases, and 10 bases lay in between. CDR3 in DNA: TGTGCCAGCAGTTCCACGGACTCTGGCTACACCTTC. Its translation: CASSSTDSGYTF.

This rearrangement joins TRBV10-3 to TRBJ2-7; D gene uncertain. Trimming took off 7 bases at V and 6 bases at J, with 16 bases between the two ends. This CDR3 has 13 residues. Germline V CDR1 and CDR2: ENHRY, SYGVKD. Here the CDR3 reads CAITSDLTFEQYF. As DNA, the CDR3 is TGTGCCATCACCTCAGATCTCACATTCGAGCAGTACTTC.

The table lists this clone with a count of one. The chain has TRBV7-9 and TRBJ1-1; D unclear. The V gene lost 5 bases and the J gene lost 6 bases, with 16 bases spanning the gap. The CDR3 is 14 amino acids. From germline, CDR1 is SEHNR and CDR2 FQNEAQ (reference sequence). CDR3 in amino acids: CASSMWAGLAEAFF. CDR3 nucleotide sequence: TGTGCCAGCAGCATGTGGGCGGGTCTCGCTGAAGCTTTCTTT.

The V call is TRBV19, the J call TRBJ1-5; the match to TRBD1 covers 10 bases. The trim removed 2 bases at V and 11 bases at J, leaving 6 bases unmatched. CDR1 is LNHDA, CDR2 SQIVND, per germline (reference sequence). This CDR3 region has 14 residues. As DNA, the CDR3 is TGTGCCAGTAGTATAAGGGACAGGGGAGAGGCCCAGCATTTT. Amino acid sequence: CASSIRDRGEAQHF.

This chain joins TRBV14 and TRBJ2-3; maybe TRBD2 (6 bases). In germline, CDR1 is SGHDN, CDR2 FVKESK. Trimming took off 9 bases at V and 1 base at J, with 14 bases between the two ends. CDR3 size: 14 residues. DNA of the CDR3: TGTGCCAGAAATCAGGGACTTGGCACAGATACGCAGTATTTT. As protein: CARNQGLGTDTQYF. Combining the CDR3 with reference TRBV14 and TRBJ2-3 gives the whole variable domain EAGVTQFPSHSVIEKGQTVTLRCDPISGHDNLYWYRRVMGKEIKFLLHFVKESKQDESGMPNNRFLAERTGGTYSTLKVQPAELEDSGVYFCARNQGLGTDTQYFGPGTRLTVL.

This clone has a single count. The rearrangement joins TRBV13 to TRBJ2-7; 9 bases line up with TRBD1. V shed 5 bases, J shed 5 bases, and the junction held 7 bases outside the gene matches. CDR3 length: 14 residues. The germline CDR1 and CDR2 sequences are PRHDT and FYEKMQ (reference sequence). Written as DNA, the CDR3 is TGTGCCAGCAGCCCGGGACAGGGTATCAACGAGCAGTACTTC. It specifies CASSPGQGINEQYF.

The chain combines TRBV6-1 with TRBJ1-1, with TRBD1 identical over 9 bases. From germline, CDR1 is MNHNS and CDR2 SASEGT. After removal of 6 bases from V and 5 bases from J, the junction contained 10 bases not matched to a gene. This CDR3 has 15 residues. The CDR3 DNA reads TGTGCCAGCAGGGTCCAACAGGGGGCGGGTACTGAAGCTTTCTTT. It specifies CASRVQQGAGTEAFF.

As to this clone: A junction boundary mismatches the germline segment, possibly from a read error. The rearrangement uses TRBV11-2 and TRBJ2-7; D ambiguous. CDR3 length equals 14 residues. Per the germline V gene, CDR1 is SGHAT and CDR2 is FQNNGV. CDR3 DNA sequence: TGTGCCAGCAGCTTAGAACAGCCGGCAACCTTTCCCCACTTC. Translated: CASSLEQPATFPHF.

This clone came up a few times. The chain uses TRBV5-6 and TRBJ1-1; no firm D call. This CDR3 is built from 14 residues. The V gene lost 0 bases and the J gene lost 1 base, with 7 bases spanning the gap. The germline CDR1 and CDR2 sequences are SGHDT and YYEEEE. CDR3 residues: CASSLGRSNTEAFF. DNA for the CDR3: TGTGCCAGCAGCTTGGGCAGGTCGAACACTGAAGCTTTCTTT.

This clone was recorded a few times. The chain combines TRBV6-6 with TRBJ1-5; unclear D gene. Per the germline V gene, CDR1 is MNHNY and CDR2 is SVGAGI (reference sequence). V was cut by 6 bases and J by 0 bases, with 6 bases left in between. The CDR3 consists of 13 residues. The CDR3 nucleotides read TGTGCCAGCAGGCCAGATAGCAATCAGCCCCAGCATTTT. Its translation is CASRPDSNQPQHF.

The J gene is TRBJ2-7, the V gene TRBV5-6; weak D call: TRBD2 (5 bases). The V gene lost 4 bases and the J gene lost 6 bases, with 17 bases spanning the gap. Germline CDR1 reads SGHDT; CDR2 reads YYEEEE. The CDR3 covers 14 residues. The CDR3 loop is CASSPAEYRGEQYF. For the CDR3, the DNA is TGTGCCAGCAGCCCCGCCGAGTATCGGGGCGAGCAGTACTTC.

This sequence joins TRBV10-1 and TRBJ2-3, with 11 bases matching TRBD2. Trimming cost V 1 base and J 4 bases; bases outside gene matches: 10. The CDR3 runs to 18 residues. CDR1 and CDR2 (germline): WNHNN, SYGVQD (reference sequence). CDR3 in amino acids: CASSELVAGGTGPDTQYF. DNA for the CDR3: TGCGCCAGCAGTGAGTTGGTAGCGGGAGGGACCGGGCCAGATACGCAGTATTTT.

The CDR3 region has the DNA TGTGCCAGCAGCTTAGTTGGAGGTGGGGAGACCCAGTACTTC. Translated, it gives CASSLVGGGETQYF. The genes are TRBV11-2 and TRBJ2-5, with D tentatively TRBD2 (5 bases). The length of the CDR3 is 14 residues. Looked up from germline, CDR1 is SGHAT and CDR2 is FQNNGV. Trimming took off 1 base at V and 5 bases at J, with 11 bases between the two ends.

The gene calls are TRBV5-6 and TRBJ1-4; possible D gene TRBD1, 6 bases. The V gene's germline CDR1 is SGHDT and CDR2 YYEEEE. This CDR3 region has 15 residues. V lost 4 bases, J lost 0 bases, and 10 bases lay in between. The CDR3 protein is CASSRTVATNEKLFF. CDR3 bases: TGTGCCAGCAGCAGGACAGTTGCAACTAATGAAAAACTGTTTTTT. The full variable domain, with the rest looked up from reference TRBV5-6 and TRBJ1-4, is DAGVTQSPTHLIKTRGQQVTLRCSPKSGHDTVSWYQQALGQGPQFIFQYYEEEERQRGNFPDRFSGHQFPNYSSELNVNALLLGDSALYLCASSRTVATNEKLFFGSGTQLSVL.

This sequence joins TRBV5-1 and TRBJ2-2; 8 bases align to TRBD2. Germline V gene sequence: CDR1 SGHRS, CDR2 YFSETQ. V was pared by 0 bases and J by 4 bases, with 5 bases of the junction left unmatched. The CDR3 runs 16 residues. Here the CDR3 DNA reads TGCGCCAGCAGCTTGGGCGGCGGGACTAGCACCGGGGAGCTGTTTTTT. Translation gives CASSLGGGTSTGELFF.

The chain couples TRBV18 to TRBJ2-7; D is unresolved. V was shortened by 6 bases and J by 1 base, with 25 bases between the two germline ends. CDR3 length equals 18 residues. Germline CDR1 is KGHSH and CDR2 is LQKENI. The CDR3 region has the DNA TGTGCCAGCTCTCCTTCTGGGTTGTCTACTAAAAAATCCTACGAGCAGTACTTC. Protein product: CASSPSGLSTKKSYEQYF.

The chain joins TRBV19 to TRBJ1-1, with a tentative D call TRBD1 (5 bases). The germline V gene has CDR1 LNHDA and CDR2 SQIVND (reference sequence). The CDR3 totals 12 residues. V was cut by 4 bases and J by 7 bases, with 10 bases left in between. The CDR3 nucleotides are TGTGCCAGTAGTAGCCGGACACGTGAAGCTTTCTTT. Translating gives CASSSRTREAFF.

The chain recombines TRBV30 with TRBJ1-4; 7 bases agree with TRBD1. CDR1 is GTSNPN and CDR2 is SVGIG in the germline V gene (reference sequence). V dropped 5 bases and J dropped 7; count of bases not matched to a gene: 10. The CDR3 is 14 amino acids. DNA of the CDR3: TGTGCCTGGGACCTGACAGGGATGGGTGAAAAACTGTTTTTT. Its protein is CAWDLTGMGEKLFF.

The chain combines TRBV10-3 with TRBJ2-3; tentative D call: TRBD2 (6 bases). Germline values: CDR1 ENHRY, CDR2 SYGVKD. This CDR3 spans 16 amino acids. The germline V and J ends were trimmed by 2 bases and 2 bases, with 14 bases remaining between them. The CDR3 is CAISERGSGLTDTQYF. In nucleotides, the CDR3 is TGTGCCATCAGTGAGAGGGGTAGCGGACTCACAGATACGCAGTATTTT.

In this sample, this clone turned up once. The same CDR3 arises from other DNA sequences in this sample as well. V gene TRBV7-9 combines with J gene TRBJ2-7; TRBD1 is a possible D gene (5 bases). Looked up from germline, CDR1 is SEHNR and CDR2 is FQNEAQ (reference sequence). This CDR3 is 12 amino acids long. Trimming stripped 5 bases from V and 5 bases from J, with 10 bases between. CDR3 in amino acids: CASSPDTHEQYF. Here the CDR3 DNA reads TGTGCCAGCAGCCCGGACACCCACGAGCAGTACTTC.

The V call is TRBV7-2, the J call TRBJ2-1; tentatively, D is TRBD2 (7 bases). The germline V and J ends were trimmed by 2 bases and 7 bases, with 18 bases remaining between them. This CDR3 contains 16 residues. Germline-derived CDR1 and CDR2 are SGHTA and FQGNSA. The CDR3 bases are TGTGCCAGCAGCTTATATGGGGGGGGCTTAACAAATGAGCAGTTCTTC. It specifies CASSLYGGGLTNEQFF.